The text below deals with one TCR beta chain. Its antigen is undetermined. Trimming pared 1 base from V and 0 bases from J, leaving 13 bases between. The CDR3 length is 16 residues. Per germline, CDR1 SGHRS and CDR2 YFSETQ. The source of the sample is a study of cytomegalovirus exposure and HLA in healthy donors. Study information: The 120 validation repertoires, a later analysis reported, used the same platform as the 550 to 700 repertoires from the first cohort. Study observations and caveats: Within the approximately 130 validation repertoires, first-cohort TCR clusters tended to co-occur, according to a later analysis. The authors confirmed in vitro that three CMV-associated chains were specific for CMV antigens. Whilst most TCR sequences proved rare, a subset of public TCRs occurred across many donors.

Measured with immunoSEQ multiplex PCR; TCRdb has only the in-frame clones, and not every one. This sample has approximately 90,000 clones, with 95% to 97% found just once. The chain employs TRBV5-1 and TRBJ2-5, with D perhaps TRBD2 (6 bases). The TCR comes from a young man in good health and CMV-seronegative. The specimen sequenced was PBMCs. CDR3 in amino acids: CASSLMSGQYQETQYF. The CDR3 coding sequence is TGCGCCAGCAGCTTGATGAGCGGGCAGTACCAAGAGACCCAGTACTTC.